This section outlines one T cell receptor beta chain sequence together with its context. Its specific antigen is unknown. Base qualities are not at hand, and no much larger clone is one base apart. These data originate in a study of blood T cell repertoires in COVID-19 (dated by TCRdb to about 2020). For the wider study: Samples covering the acute and convalescent phases of COVID-19 were provided by collaborators in the United States, Italy and Spain. The material from the prospective study consisted of cDNA or gDNA derived from T cells, B-cell-depleted T cells, or PBMCs. Deeply sampled blood TCRbeta repertoires from subjects exposed to, actively infected with, or recovered from COVID-19 were included in the dataset. The repertoires were made available in a free public database intended to serve as a resource for research on the immune response to SARS-CoV-2. The samples were drawn from two sources: the first 160 participants of the ongoing ImmuneRACE study, and 1,254 subjects contributed by 6 global collaborators. The sample metadata nearly always contained a de-identified subject ID, COVID-19 status, age in years and sex. Where available, HLA class I and class II types were obtained from metadata supplied by the sample provider rather than from assay-based typing.

The research as a whole found: Clinical and demographic metadata were provided uncurated, with the amount varying by source and participant.

One collaborating source in Seattle enrolled patients while the patients were actively infected and followed the patients over time throughout the course of disease. The collaborating institutions used their own protocols to collect whole blood in K2EDTA tubes. Collaborator samples were shipped for TCRbeta analysis as frozen whole blood, isolated PBMCs, or DNA extracted from either sample type. CDR1 is given as SNHLY and CDR2 as FYNNEI, both from the germline V gene. V lost 2 bases and J lost 6 bases, and the count of bases not matched to a germline gene is 10. Measured from the cysteine to the phenylalanine, the CDR3 is 17 residues long. This entry keeps only the CDR3 DNA: 51 bases, framed from base 1. The immunoSEQ Assay, a bias-controlled multiplex PCR, was used to amplify TCRbeta CDR3 regions from genomic DNA. Processing in the source paper ran as follows. Nucleated cell counts per sample were estimated from amplification of reference gene primers within the assay. To quantify the absolute abundance of each unique TCRbeta CDR3 rearrangement, sequence reads were collapsed and filtered. For each sample, productive Simpson clonality was calculated as the square root of Simpson's diversity index across productive rearrangements. What TCRdb holds here is the immuneACCESS table cut down to in-frame rearrangements. Part of the clones is not present; checked against another copy, under half of the missing clones reflect an unresolved V gene, and the others are unexplained. The DNA was the basis for D and trimming; V, J and clone size are from that table. The sample profile shows 70,000 or so clones; roughly 80% of them were found once. The top ten constitute about 15% of the sample.

The specimen sequenced was peripheral blood. The sequence came from a man aged 55 to 69 with COVID-19, enrolled during active disease. The V and J genes are TRBV2 and TRBJ2-2, and TRBD1 matches 9 of the central bases. The encoded CDR3 is CASSEPLGTGRPGELFF. The DNA reads as follows: TGTGCCAGCAGTGAACCCCTTGGGACAGGGAGGCCCGGGGAGCTGTTTTTT.